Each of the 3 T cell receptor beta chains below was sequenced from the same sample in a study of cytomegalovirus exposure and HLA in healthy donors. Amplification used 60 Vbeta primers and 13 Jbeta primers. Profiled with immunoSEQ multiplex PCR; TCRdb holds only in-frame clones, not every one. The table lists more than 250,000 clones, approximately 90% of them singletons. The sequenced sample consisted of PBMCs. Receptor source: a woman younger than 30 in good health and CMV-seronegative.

Here the CDR3 DNA reads TGTGCCACATCACCGAGGGAGGGGGGTTGGAACACTGAAGCTTTCTTT. Encoded protein: CATSPREGGWNTEAFF. The chain joins TRBV10-3 to TRBJ1-1, with D possibly being TRBD1 (6 bases). V lost 10 bases to trimming and J lost 1 base, with 22 bases between them. The CDR3 consists of 16 residues. In germline, CDR1 is ENHRY, CDR2 SYGVKD.

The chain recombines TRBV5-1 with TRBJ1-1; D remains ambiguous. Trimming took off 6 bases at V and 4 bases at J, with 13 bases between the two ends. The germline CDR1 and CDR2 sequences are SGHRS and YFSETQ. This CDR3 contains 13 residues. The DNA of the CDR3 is TGCGCCAGCACTCTTGAAGCGGGCACTGAAGCTTTCTTT. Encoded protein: CASTLEAGTEAFF.

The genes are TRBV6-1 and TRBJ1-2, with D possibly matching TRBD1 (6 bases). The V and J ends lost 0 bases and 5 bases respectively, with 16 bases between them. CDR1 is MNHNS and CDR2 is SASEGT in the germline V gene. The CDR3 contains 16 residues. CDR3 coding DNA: TGTGCCAGCAGTGAAGCTACAGGGTATCGGTTGTATGGCTACACCTTC. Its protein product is CASSEATGYRLYGYTF.